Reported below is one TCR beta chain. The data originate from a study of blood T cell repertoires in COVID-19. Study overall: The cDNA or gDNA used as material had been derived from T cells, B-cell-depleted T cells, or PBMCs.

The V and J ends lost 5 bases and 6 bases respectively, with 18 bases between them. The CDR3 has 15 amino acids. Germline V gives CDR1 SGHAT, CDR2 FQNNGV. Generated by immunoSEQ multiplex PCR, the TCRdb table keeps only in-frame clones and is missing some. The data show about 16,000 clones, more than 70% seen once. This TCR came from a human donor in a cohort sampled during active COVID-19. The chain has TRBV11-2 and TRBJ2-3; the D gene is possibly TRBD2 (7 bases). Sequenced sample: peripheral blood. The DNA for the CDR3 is TGTGCCAGCAGCCAAGGAGGGGGGGCACGCGATACGCAGTATTTT. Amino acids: CASSQGGGARDTQYF. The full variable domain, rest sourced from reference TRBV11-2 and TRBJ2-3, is EAGVAQSPRYKIIEKRQSVAFWCNPISGHATLYWYQQILGQGPKLLIQFQNNGVVDDSQLPKDRFSAERLKGVDSTLKIQPAKLEDSAVYLCASSQGGGARDTQYFGPGTRLTVL.